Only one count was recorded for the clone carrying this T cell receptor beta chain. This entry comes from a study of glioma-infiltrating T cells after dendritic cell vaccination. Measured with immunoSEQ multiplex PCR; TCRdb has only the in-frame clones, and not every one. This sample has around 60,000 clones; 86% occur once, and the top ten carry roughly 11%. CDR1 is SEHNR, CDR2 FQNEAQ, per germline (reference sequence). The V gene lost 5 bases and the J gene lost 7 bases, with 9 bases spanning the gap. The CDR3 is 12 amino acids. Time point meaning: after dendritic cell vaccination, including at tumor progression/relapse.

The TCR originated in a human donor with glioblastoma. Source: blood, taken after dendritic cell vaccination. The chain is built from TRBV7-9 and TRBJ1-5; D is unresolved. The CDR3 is CASSREEQPQHF. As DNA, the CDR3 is TGTGCCAGCAGCCGCGAGGAACAGCCCCAGCATTTT.